These 17 T cell receptor beta chains were all obtained from the same sample, sequenced in a study of vaccination effects on CD4 cells after COVID-19. Antigens for these TCRs are unknown. Method: immunoSEQ multiplex PCR; TCRdb's copy keeps in-frame clones and lacks some. In the table there are more than 12,000 clones, around 70% of which are singletons. Under the ViraFEST assay, PBMC were stimulated with viral peptide pools so that antigen-specific CD4+ T cells expanded. Sequencing was performed afterwards. At the end of approximately 10 days of culture, CD4+ T cells were isolated. The cohort was immunized with two doses of either the BNT162b2 or mRNA-1273 vaccine. Sequencing was performed on CD4+ T cells from PBMCs cultured with SARS-CoV-2 spike peptides, taken after COVID-19 vaccination. The receptors come from a human donor who received a COVID-19 vaccine.

V is TRBV6-2 or TRBV6-3 and J is TRBJ2-3; TRBD1 agrees at 9 bases. V lost 4 bases and J lost 2; bases outside the gene matches: 4. The CDR3 runs to 15 residues. The germline CDR1 and CDR2 sequences are MNHEY and SVGEGT. DNA for the CDR3: TGTGCCAGCAGTTCCGGGACAGGGCACACAGATACGCAGTATTTT. It translates to CASSSGTGHTDTQYF.

J is TRBJ1-1 and V is TRBV23-1; D not certain. TRBV23-1 is marked as an open reading frame, function uncertain. Trimming pared 1 base from V and 7 bases from J, leaving 13 bases between. This CDR3 comprises 14 residues. The CDR3 here is CASSQFGKVGEAFF. In nucleotides, the CDR3 is TGCGCCAGCAGTCAATTCGGGAAGGTTGGTGAAGCTTTCTTT.

In its sample, this clone ranks as medium-sized. This rearrangement joins TRBV30 to TRBJ2-5; 15 bases align to TRBD2. V was clipped by 5 bases and J by 5 bases; unmatched bases: 9. Germline assignment: CDR1 GTSNPN and CDR2 SVGIG (reference sequence). CDR3 size: 16 residues. The CDR3 spells CAWAGLAGGQLETQYF. The CDR3 DNA sequence: TGTGCCTGGGCCGGACTAGCGGGGGGGCAGTTGGAGACCCAGTACTTC.

This clone was observed a few times. The V gene is TRBV19, the J gene TRBJ1-6; TRBD1 might be the D (5 bases). The CDR3 sequence is 14 residues long. Looked up from germline, CDR1 is LNHDA and CDR2 is SQIVND (reference sequence). Trimming took off 3 bases at V and 11 bases at J, with 14 bases between the two ends. The CDR3 DNA reads TGTGCCAGTAGTATCCGTCAGGGTCAAGCACCCCTCCACTTT. Translation gives CASSIRQGQAPLHF. The full variable domain, in which reference TRBV19 and TRBJ1-6 provide the parts outside the CDR3, is DGGITQSPKYLFRKEGQNVTLSCEQNLNHDAMYWYRQDPGQGLRLIYYSQIVNDFQKGDIAEGYSVSREKKESFPLTVTSAQKNPTAFYLCASSIRQGQAPLHFGNGTRLTVT.

The rearrangement joins TRBV28 to TRBJ1-2, with 7 bases fitting TRBD1. The V and J ends lost 7 bases and 5 bases, in that order; junction bases with no gene match: 4. CDR1 MDHEN and CDR2 SYDVKM come from the germline V gene. This CDR3 is built from 12 residues. The DNA of the CDR3 is TGTGCCAGCACGGGACAGCGTTATGGCTACACCTTC. It encodes CASTGQRYGYTF.

This clone is large in the sample. V is TRBV9 and J is TRBJ2-5, with 7 nucleotides matching TRBD2. The ends lost 0 bases at V and 5 bases at J; junction bases unmatched: 10. The germline V gene has CDR1 SGDLS and CDR2 YYNGEE. The CDR3 totals 16 residues. The CDR3 protein is CASSVGVGGRAETQYF. CDR3 DNA sequence: TGTGCCAGCAGCGTAGGAGTCGGGGGGAGGGCGGAGACCCAGTACTTC.

J is TRBJ1-2 and V is TRBV3-1 (or the pseudogene TRBV3-2), with 9 bases that match TRBD1. Germline CDR1 reads LGHDT; CDR2 reads YNNKEL (reference sequence). The CDR3 spans 16 residues. J lost 4 bases, V lost 1 base, and 7 bases had no gene match. DNA for the CDR3: TGTGCCAGCAGCCAAGGGACAGGGGAGAATTCCTATGGCTACACCTTC. Translating it yields CASSQGTGENSYGYTF.

This sequence joins TRBV2 and TRBJ1-1; no definite D call. V shed 4 bases and J shed 2 bases, with 14 bases lying between them. This CDR3 contains 15 residues. Germline loops: CDR1 SNHLY, CDR2 FYNNEI. In DNA, the CDR3 is TGTGCCAGCAGTGTCAGTGGCATTTCAAACACTGAAGCTTTCTTT. This codes for CASSVSGISNTEAFF.

Sample share makes this clone large. The chain recombines TRBV30 with TRBJ2-1; possible D gene TRBD2, 7 bases. Germline V gene data show CDR1 as GTSNPN and CDR2 as SVGIG (reference sequence). Trimming left V 3 bases short and J 13 bases short, with 16 bases between. The CDR3 has 12 amino acids. For the CDR3, the DNA is TGTGCCTGGAGCCCAAAGGGGGGACTACAGTTCTTC. It codes for CAWSPKGGLQFF.

This clone was seen only once. This rearrangement joins TRBV19 to TRBJ2-5; D gene unclear. Trimming stripped 8 bases from V and 7 bases from J, with 14 bases between. Germline assignment: CDR1 LNHDA and CDR2 SQIVND (reference sequence). The CDR3 has 12 residues. The CDR3 loop reads CASFGQRGTQYF. In DNA, the CDR3 is TGTGCCAGTTTTGGGCAGAGAGGGACCCAGTACTTC.

There are a few counts of this clone. This sequence joins TRBV24-1 and TRBJ2-2; 10 bases align to TRBD1. Germline V lookup: CDR1 KGHDR, CDR2 SFDVKD. There are 16 residues in the CDR3. With 3 bases clipped from V and 3 bases from J, the junction kept 3 bases outside the gene matches. The CDR3 DNA follows: TGTGCCACCAGTGATCCGGGACAGGGGTACACCGGGGAGCTGTTTTTT. It codes for CATSDPGQGYTGELFF.

The chain links TRBV7-2 to TRBJ2-5; possibly TRBD1 for D (5 bases). In germline, CDR1 is SGHTA, CDR2 FQGNSA. V was clipped by 5 bases and J by 1 base, with 11 bases between them. This CDR3 has 14 amino acids. The CDR3 reads CASSPRQLQETQYF. Written as DNA, the CDR3 is TGTGCCAGCAGCCCCAGACAGCTCCAAGAGACCCAGTACTTC.

This chain connects TRBV12-3 or TRBV12-4 to TRBJ2-7; D gene ambiguous. With 4 bases removed from V and 6 bases from J, the gap between germline ends came to 10 bases. The CDR3 runs to 12 residues. CDR3 region: CASSSPFGEQYF. CDR3 DNA: TGTGCCAGCAGTTCCCCCTTCGGCGAGCAGTACTTC.

This rearrangement joins TRBV10-3 to TRBJ2-1; 7 bases fit TRBD2. Per germline, CDR1 ENHRY and CDR2 SYGVKD. The CDR3 consists of 16 residues. V gave up 0 bases and J gave up 6 bases; unmatched junction bases: 8. The CDR3 protein is CAISESTGGVSNEQFF. In DNA form, the CDR3 reads TGTGCCATCAGTGAGTCGACGGGGGGTGTATCCAATGAGCAGTTCTTC.

The rearrangement joins TRBV5-6 to TRBJ1-1, with a possible D match to TRBD1 (5 bases). V was cut by 4 bases and J by 0 bases, with 10 bases left in between. CDR1 is SGHDT and CDR2 is YYEEEE in the germline V gene. This CDR3 is built from 14 residues. The CDR3 coding sequence is TGTGCCAGCAGCCCCGGGACCGTGAACACTGAAGCTTTCTTT. Protein: CASSPGTVNTEAFF.

The chain is built from TRBV6-5 and TRBJ1-5; D is unclear. The CDR3 has 14 amino acids. Germline V gene data show CDR1 as MNHEY and CDR2 as SVGAGI. The V end lost 6 bases, the J end lost 2 bases, and 11 bases lay between the germline ends. For the CDR3, the DNA is TGTGCCAGCAGGTGGGAGAATGGCAATCAGCCCCAGCATTTT. This codes for CASRWENGNQPQHF.

In this sample, this clone turned up a few times. The chain employs TRBV9 and TRBJ1-6; D may be TRBD1 (5 bases). V was cut by 3 bases and J by 8 bases, with 6 bases left in between. Germline CDR1 SGDLS, CDR2 YYNGEE. This CDR3 has 12 residues. CDR3: CASSGGDSPLHF. DNA for the CDR3: TGTGCCAGCAGCGGGGGGGATTCACCCCTCCACTTT.